These 32 T cell receptor beta chains were all obtained from the same sample, sequenced in a study of blood T cell repertoires in COVID-19. Sequencing was performed with immunoSEQ multiplex PCR; in TCRdb, only in-frame clones are kept and a portion is missing. The data show 87,000 or so clones, with around 90% seen just once and around 2.9% held by the top ten. Specimen: peripheral blood. Receptors were obtained from a woman aged 50 to 60 with active or convalescent COVID-19.

V gene TRBV10-3 combines with J gene TRBJ1-1; 7 bases agree with TRBD1. V gave up 6 bases and J gave up 11 bases; unmatched junction bases: 6. This CDR3 has 11 residues. Germline CDR1 is ENHRY and CDR2 is SYGVKD. In nucleotides, the CDR3 is TGTGCCATCAGAATAAACAGGGGCGCTTTCTTT. Translating gives CAIRINRGAFF.

The V call is TRBV4-3, the J call TRBJ1-2, with D unresolved. Germline V gene data show CDR1 as LGHNA and CDR2 as YSLEER. V was clipped by 0 bases and J by 0 bases, with 8 bases between them. The length of the CDR3 is 15 residues. The CDR3 DNA reads TGCGCCAGCAGCCAAGATCAGGCCACTAACTATGGCTACACCTTC. Translated, it gives CASSQDQATNYGYTF.

The V call is TRBV6-2 or TRBV6-3, the J call TRBJ1-2; 10 bases are a match to TRBD1. CDR1 is MNHEY and CDR2 is SVGEGT in the germline V gene. The ends lost 6 bases at V and 2 bases at J; junction bases unmatched: 3. This CDR3 comprises 14 residues. CDR3 bases: TGTGCCAGCAGCGGGACAGGGGCCAACTATGGCTACACCTTC. It specifies CASSGTGANYGYTF.

This clone was observed once. The V and J genes are TRBV7-8 and TRBJ2-7, with TRBD2 as a possible D gene (6 bases). Trimming removed 3 bases from V and 4 bases from J, with 16 bases in between. The V gene's germline CDR1 is SGHVS and CDR2 FQNEAQ. This CDR3 spans 15 amino acids. CDR3 in DNA: TGTGCCAGCAGCTTCGGGACTGCTGCATCTTACGAGCAGTACTTC. Translation gives CASSFGTAASYEQYF. The whole variable domain, remainder taken from reference TRBV7-8 and TRBJ2-7, is GAGVSQSPRYKVAKRGQDVALRCDPISGHVSLFWYQQALGQGPEFLTYFQNEAQLDKSGLPSDRFFAERPEGSVSTLKIQRTQQEDSAVYLCASSFGTAASYEQYFGPGTRLTVT.

The rearrangement links TRBV9 to TRBJ1-1; D not resolved. Trimming cost V 0 bases and J 0 bases, with 12 bases left between them. This CDR3 has 16 amino acids. Germline V CDR1 and CDR2: SGDLS, YYNGEE. The CDR3 region has the DNA TGTGCCAGCAGCGTAGGTATAGGGAGAATGAACACTGAAGCTTTCTTT. It specifies CASSVGIGRMNTEAFF.

The CDR3 here is CASSYSMGRVAGELFF. CDR3 coding DNA: TGTGCCAGCAGTTACTCGATGGGGAGGGTCGCCGGGGAGCTGTTTTTT. The chain joins TRBV6-2 or TRBV6-3 to TRBJ2-2, with 7 bases lining up with TRBD2. Germline lookup yields CDR1 MNHEY and CDR2 SVGEGT. The CDR3 sequence is 16 residues long. Trimming removed 0 bases from V and 6 bases from J; junction bases left unmatched: 7.

This chain connects TRBV27 to TRBJ2-2; 8 bases are shared with TRBD1. This CDR3 region has 16 residues. The V gene's germline CDR1 is MNHEY and CDR2 SMNVEV (reference sequence). Trimming at V came to 6 bases and at J to 4 bases, leaving 10 bases not matched to a gene. The CDR3 spells CASSIGGQGFTGELFF. In DNA form, the CDR3 reads TGTGCCAGCAGCATCGGTGGACAGGGTTTCACCGGGGAGCTGTTTTTT.

The chain combines TRBV11-3 with TRBJ2-2; 10 nucleotides match TRBD2. V was pared by 3 bases and J by 6 bases, with 4 bases of the junction left unmatched. This CDR3 contains 15 residues. CDR1 and CDR2 from the germline V gene are SGHNT and YENEEA. The CDR3 is CASSFSGGSAGELFF. CDR3 coding DNA: TGTGCCAGCAGCTTTAGCGGGGGGTCGGCCGGGGAGCTGTTTTTT.

V gene TRBV19 combines with J gene TRBJ1-3, with 9 bases matching TRBD1. The CDR3 is 16 residues long. Trimming took 4 bases from V and 0 from J; bases not matched to a gene: 4. Germline-derived CDR1 and CDR2 are LNHDA and SQIVND (reference sequence). The CDR3 spells CASSRGQGYSGNTIYF. As DNA, the CDR3 is TGTGCCAGTAGTAGGGGACAGGGTTACTCTGGAAACACCATATATTTT.

The J gene is TRBJ1-2, the V gene TRBV29-1; TRBD1 aligns across 11 bases. The CDR3 is 13 amino acids. With V trimmed by 8 bases and J by 7 bases, 9 bases remained unmatched. Germline V gene sequence: CDR1 SQVTM, CDR2 ANQGSEA. CDR3 in amino acids: CSHTAGTGGGYTF. CDR3 DNA sequence: TGCAGCCACACTGCCGGGACAGGGGGTGGCTACACCTTC.

The V gene is TRBV19, the J gene TRBJ1-6; TRBD1 matches at 9 bases. The trim removed 5 bases at V and 9 bases at J, leaving 2 bases unmatched. CDR1 is LNHDA, CDR2 SQIVND, per germline (reference sequence). The CDR3 contains 13 residues. The CDR3 region has the DNA TGTGCCAGTAGTGGACAGGGGATTTCACCCCTCCACTTT. It is translated as CASSGQGISPLHF.

A word on this clone: A junction end diverges from the germline sequence, so it may reflect a read error. The chain couples TRBV7-8 to TRBJ1-2; D may be TRBD1 (6 bases). This CDR3 is built from 13 residues. Germline CDR1 SGHVS, CDR2 FQNEAQ. CDR3 amino acids: CASSLGQVYGHTF. Here the CDR3 DNA reads TGTGCCAGCAGCTTAGGACAGGTCTATGGCCACACCTTC.

The chain recombines TRBV18 with TRBJ1-1, with D maybe TRBD1 (6 bases). The CDR3 is made up of 14 amino acids. V gave up 1 base and J gave up 0 bases, with 6 bases separating them. Germline CDR1 KGHSH, CDR2 LQKENI. In DNA form, the CDR3 reads TGTGCCAGCTCACCACAGGGGGTGAACACTGAAGCTTTCTTT. It is translated as CASSPQGVNTEAFF.

The chain carries TRBV18 and TRBJ2-2; 12 bases match TRBD2. Trimming removed 3 bases from V and 5 bases from J; junction bases left unmatched: 10. The CDR3 covers 18 residues. Germline V gene sequence: CDR1 KGHSH, CDR2 LQKENI. CDR3 DNA sequence: TGTGCCAGCTCACCCCTGGGACTAGCGGGTCGAGTTACCGGGGAGCTGTTTTTT. Residues: CASSPLGLAGRVTGELFF.

V and J are TRBV11-1 and TRBJ1-3; possibly TRBD1 for D (5 bases). This CDR3 is built from 15 residues. CDR1 SGHAT and CDR2 FQDESV come from the germline V gene (reference sequence). V was clipped by 5 bases and J by 0 bases, with 11 bases between them. CDR3: CASSQGRSSGNTIYF. The CDR3 DNA reads TGTGCCAGCAGCCAGGGAAGGAGCTCTGGAAACACCATATATTTT.

The rearrangement joins TRBV5-1 to TRBJ1-5; TRBD1 is a possible D gene (5 bases). Germline V gene data show CDR1 as SGHRS and CDR2 as YFSETQ. Between the trimmed V and J ends, which lost 0 bases and 7 bases, there was a span of 14 bases. The CDR3 has 15 residues. This CDR3 reads CASSLGGELRQPQHF. CDR3 nucleotides: TGCGCCAGCAGCTTGGGGGGGGAGTTGAGACAGCCCCAGCATTTT.

This clone showed up just once. This chain links TRBV5-1 with TRBJ1-5; D is ambiguous. The germline V gene encodes CDR1 SGHRS and CDR2 YFSETQ. The germline V and J ends were trimmed by 1 base and 6 bases, with 14 bases remaining between them. The CDR3 covers 15 residues. CDR3 sequence (DNA): TGCGCCAGCAGCTTGCGGGGTGGGAAAGGTCAGCCCCAGCATTTT. This encodes CASSLRGGKGQPQHF.

The chain uses TRBV11-2 and TRBJ2-3; D may be TRBD2 (5 bases). Germline V gene sequence: CDR1 SGHAT, CDR2 FQNNGV. Trimming stripped 5 bases from V and 5 bases from J, with 17 bases between. There are 15 residues in the CDR3. Here the CDR3 DNA reads TGTGCCAGCAGCACGTCCGGGGAGCCCGGAGATACGCAGTATTTT. This gives the protein CASSTSGEPGDTQYF.

This chain links TRBV5-1 with TRBJ1-1; D not resolved. Trimming removed 0 bases at V and 5 bases at J, with 14 bases between. This CDR3 comprises 15 residues. The germline gives CDR1 SGHRS, CDR2 YFSETQ. Written as DNA, the CDR3 is TGCGCCAGCAGCTTGGCCGACACGACGGCTACTGAAGCTTTCTTT. As protein: CASSLADTTATEAFF.

This chain uses TRBV7-2 with TRBJ2-3, with TRBD2 as a possible D gene (7 bases). The germline CDR1 and CDR2 sequences are SGHTA and FQGNSA. The CDR3 runs 16 residues. The V end lost 1 base, the J end lost 5 bases, and 16 bases lay between the germline ends. DNA for the CDR3: TGTGCCAGCAGCTTAGAGAGGGGGGGCGTTAAAGATACGCAGTATTTT. Encoded protein: CASSLERGGVKDTQYF.

The CDR3: CASSRQGAWTEAFF. The CDR3 DNA reads TGTGCCAGCAGCAGACAGGGGGCGTGGACTGAAGCTTTCTTT. This chain links TRBV7-2 with TRBJ1-1; 10 bases line up with TRBD1. The CDR3 has 14 residues. V shed 5 bases, J shed 5 bases, and the junction held 5 bases outside the gene matches. Germline assignment: CDR1 SGHTA and CDR2 FQGNSA.

The chain carries TRBV4-1 and TRBJ2-7; maybe TRBD2 (7 bases). The V end was cut by 5 bases, the J end by 2 bases, with 19 bases between. CDR1 is MGHRA and CDR2 is YSYEKL in the germline V gene. The CDR3 totals 16 residues. CDR3: CASSGVGGHTAYEQYF. As DNA, the CDR3 is TGCGCCAGCAGCGGGGTCGGGGGGCACACTGCCTACGAGCAGTACTTC.

V and J are TRBV3-1 (or the pseudogene TRBV3-2) and TRBJ2-7, with a tentative D call TRBD1 (5 bases). Trimming took 4 bases from V and 2 from J, leaving 9 bases between them. The CDR3 runs 13 residues. CDR1 and CDR2 (germline): LGHDT, YNNKEL (reference sequence). Here the CDR3 reads CASSPDRTYEQYF. The CDR3 DNA reads TGTGCCAGCAGCCCCGACAGAACCTACGAGCAGTACTTC.

This chain uses TRBV11-3 with TRBJ2-1, with TRBD2 as a possible D gene (5 bases). V was pared by 5 bases and J by 4 bases, with 12 bases between. CDR3 size: 14 residues. CDR1 and CDR2 (germline): SGHNT, YENEEA. The CDR3 spells CASSVGLSYNEQFF. The CDR3 coding sequence is TGTGCCAGCAGCGTCGGACTGTCTTACAATGAGCAGTTCTTC.

The chain combines TRBV24-1 with TRBJ2-5, with TRBD2 matching 9 bases. With 5 bases clipped from V and 5 bases from J, the junction kept 8 bases outside the gene matches. The CDR3 is 15 residues long. Germline CDR1 reads KGHDR; CDR2 reads SFDVKD. CDR3 nucleotide sequence: TGTGCCACCAGTGGTTGGCGGGGGGGAGTGGAGACCCAGTACTTC. It specifies CATSGWRGGVETQYF.

This chain connects TRBV6-2 or TRBV6-3 to TRBJ1-5; possibly TRBD1 for D (6 bases). The CDR3 sequence is 16 residues long. Germline lookup yields CDR1 MNHEY and CDR2 SVGEGT. Trimming took off 6 bases at V and 1 base at J, with 16 bases between the two ends. DNA for the CDR3: TGTGCCAGCAGCCCACAGACAGGTCCCAGCAATCAGCCCCAGCATTTT. This sequence encodes CASSPQTGPSNQPQHF.

The V call is TRBV2, the J call TRBJ1-2, with 7 positions matching TRBD1. From germline, CDR1 is SNHLY and CDR2 FYNNEI. V lost 6 bases to trimming and J lost 2 bases; unmatched junction nucleotides: 9. The CDR3 runs to 15 residues. Here the CDR3 reads CASRAAPTGNYGYTF. CDR3 sequence (DNA): TGTGCCAGCAGAGCCGCTCCGACAGGGAACTATGGCTACACCTTC.

This clone has just a few counts. The junction and the germline gene differ at one end; a read error may be behind it. The gene calls are TRBV7-9 and TRBJ1-1, with TRBD1 as a possible D gene (6 bases). The CDR3 loop spans 15 amino acids. CDR1 and CDR2 (germline): SEHNR, FQNEAQ (reference sequence). The DNA of the CDR3 is TGTGCCAGCAGCTTAGTAAAGGGGGTGAATACTGAAGCTTTCTTT. Translated, it gives CASSLVKGVNTEAFF.

This chain joins TRBV6-5 and TRBJ1-1; unclear D gene. The V gene lost 6 bases and the J gene lost 2 bases, with 13 bases spanning the gap. Per the germline V gene, CDR1 is MNHEY and CDR2 is SVGAGI. The CDR3 sequence is 14 residues long. CDR3 DNA: TGTGCCAGCAGCCTCGGCGGGGAAAACACTGAAGCTTTCTTT. Protein: CASSLGGENTEAFF.

This chain links TRBV4-1 with TRBJ2-1; 9 bases align to TRBD2. This CDR3 region has 15 residues. The germline CDR1 and CDR2 sequences are MGHRA and YSYEKL. After removal of 2 bases from V and 2 bases from J, the junction contained 1 base not matched to a gene. CDR3 residues: CASSQSGGTYNEQFF. The CDR3 DNA sequence: TGCGCCAGCAGCCAAAGCGGGGGGACCTACAATGAGCAGTTCTTC.

The V call is TRBV14, the J call TRBJ2-2; TRBD2 might be the D (7 bases). Germline lookup yields CDR1 SGHDN and CDR2 FVKESK. CDR3 length: 16 amino acids. Trimming cost V 4 bases and J 5 bases, with 17 bases left between them. CDR3 amino acids: CASSRNGGPLTGELFF. The CDR3 DNA follows: TGTGCCAGCAGCCGCAACGGGGGGCCTCTAACCGGGGAGCTGTTTTTT.

This rearrangement joins TRBV6-5 to TRBJ1-2, with a tentative D call TRBD1 (6 bases). The CDR3 is 15 amino acids. V dropped 2 bases and J dropped 2 bases, with 12 bases sitting between them. Germline values: CDR1 MNHEY, CDR2 SVGAGI. The CDR3: CASSYTHRENYGYTF. CDR3 DNA: TGTGCCAGCAGTTACACGCACAGGGAGAACTATGGCTACACCTTC.